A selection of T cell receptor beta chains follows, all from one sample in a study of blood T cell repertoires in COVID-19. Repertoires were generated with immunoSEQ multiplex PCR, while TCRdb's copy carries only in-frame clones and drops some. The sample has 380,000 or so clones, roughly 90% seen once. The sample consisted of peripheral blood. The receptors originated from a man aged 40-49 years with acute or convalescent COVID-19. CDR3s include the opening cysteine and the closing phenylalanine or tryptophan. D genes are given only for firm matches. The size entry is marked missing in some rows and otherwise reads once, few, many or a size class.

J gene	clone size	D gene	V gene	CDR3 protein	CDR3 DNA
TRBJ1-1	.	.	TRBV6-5	CASRTAVNTEAFF	TGTGCCAGCAGAACCGCGGTGAACACTGAAGCTTTCTTT
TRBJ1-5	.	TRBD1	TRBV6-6	CASSYGRQGIGQPQHF	TGTGCCAGCAGTTACGGGCGACAGGGAATAGGACAGCCCCAGCATTTT
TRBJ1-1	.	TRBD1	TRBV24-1	CATTRQGNGTNTEAFF	TGTGCCACCACACGACAGGGGAATGGGACGAACACTGAAGCTTTCTTT
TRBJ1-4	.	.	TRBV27	CASSTGGARAREKLFF	TGTGCCAGCAGTACCGGAGGAGCGAGGGCACGGGAAAAACTGTTTTTT
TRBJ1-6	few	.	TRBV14	CASSQDARFDSPLHF	TGTGCCAGCAGCCAAGATGCGCGGTTTGATTCACCCCTCCACTTT
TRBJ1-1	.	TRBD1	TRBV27	CASSLGTGGANTEAFF	TGTGCCAGCAGTTTAGGGACAGGGGGTGCGAACACTGAAGCTTTCTTT
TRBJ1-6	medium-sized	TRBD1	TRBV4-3	CASSQDPGTGGSPLHF	TGCGCCAGCAGCCAAGATCCCGGGACAGGGGGTTCACCCCTCCACTTT
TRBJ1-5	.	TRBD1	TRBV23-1	CASSQWRRGRGRQPQHF	TGCGCCAGCAGTCAATGGCGGCGTGGCAGGGGGCGTCAGCCCCAGCATTTT
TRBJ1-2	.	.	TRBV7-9	CATLGEEGGYTF	TGTGCCACCCTTGGGGAGGAAGGTGGCTACACCTTC
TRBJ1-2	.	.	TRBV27	CASSIDGNYGYTF	TGTGCCAGCAGTATAGACGGGAACTATGGCTACACCTTC
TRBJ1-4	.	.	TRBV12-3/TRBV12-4	CASTGQGEKLFF	TGTGCCAGCACCGGGCAGGGCGAAAAACTGTTTTTT
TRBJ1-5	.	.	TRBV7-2	CASSFGRRGQPQHF	TGTGCCAGCAGCTTCGGCAGGCGGGGTCAGCCCCAGCATTTT
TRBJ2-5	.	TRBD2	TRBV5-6	CASSFPNSGKQETQYF	TGTGCCAGCAGCTTCCCTAATAGCGGGAAGCAAGAGACCCAGTACTTC
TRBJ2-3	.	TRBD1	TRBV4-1	CASSQGKTGVTDTQYF	TGCGCCAGCAGCCAAGGGAAGACAGGGGTCACAGATACGCAGTATTTT
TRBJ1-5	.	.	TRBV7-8	CASSSRTERSNQPQHF	TGTGCCAGCAGCTCACGGACAGAAAGGAGCAATCAGCCCCAGCATTTT
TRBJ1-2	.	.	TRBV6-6	CASSYSNRGIYGYTF	TGTGCCAGCAGTTACTCGAATCGAGGAATCTATGGCTACACCTTC
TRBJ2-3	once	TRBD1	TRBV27	CASSSTGVRHRRWIDTQYF	TGTGCCAGCAGTTCGACAGGGGTAAGACACCGGCGGTGGATAGATACGCAGTATTTT
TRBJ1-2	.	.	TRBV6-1	CASSEYRPGFGYTF	TGTGCCAGCAGTGAATATAGACCAGGGTTTGGCTACACCTTC
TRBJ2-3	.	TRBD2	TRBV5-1	CASSLAVSGGGDTQYF	TGCGCCAGCAGCCTGGCCGTTAGCGGGGGTGGAGATACGCAGTATTTT
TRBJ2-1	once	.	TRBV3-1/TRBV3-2	CASSPRGYNEQFF	TGTGCCAGCAGCCCCCGGGGGTACAATGAGCAGTTCTTC